A single sample is the source of the 15 T cell receptor beta chains below, sequenced in a study of T cell responses to AZD1222 COVID-19 vaccine. Measured with immunoSEQ multiplex PCR; TCRdb has only the in-frame clones, and not every one. Among some 63,000 clones listed, around 83% were seen once. Sequencing used peripheral blood, obtained on day 0 of AZD1222 vaccination. These receptors were taken from an adult in good health.

The V call is TRBV19, the J call TRBJ1-2; 7 bases line up with TRBD1. V trimming: 4 bases; J trimming: 7 bases; junction bases outside the gene matches: 9. CDR1 is LNHDA, CDR2 SQIVND, per germline (reference sequence). This CDR3 spans 14 amino acids. Here the CDR3 reads CASSTADRVGGYTF. The CDR3 coding sequence is TGTGCCAGTAGTACCGCAGACAGGGTTGGTGGCTACACCTTC.

Turning to this clone: A read error may produce the germline difference seen at one junction end. The CDR3 loop reads CATSRDRGLTGNTIYF. CDR3 DNA sequence: TGTGCCACTAGTAGGGATAGGGGGCTTACTGGAAACACCATATATTTT. The V and J genes are TRBV19 and TRBJ1-3, with 7 bases that match TRBD1. The CDR3 runs 16 residues. Germline V gives CDR1 LNHDA, CDR2 SQIVND (reference sequence).

The chain employs TRBV5-1 and TRBJ2-3, with 12 bases lining up with TRBD2. V was pared by 5 bases and J by 6 bases, with 7 bases of the junction left unmatched. The CDR3 sequence is 15 residues long. Germline V gene data show CDR1 as SGHRS and CDR2 as YFSETQ. CDR3 loop: CASRRLAGERDTQYF. The CDR3 coding sequence is TGCGCCAGCAGGCGACTAGCGGGAGAGAGGGATACGCAGTATTTT.

V is TRBV5-1 and J is TRBJ1-1; D not resolved. V was trimmed by 5 bases and J by 1 base, leaving 9 bases between them. The germline CDR1 and CDR2 sequences are SGHRS and YFSETQ. The CDR3 has 13 residues. Here the CDR3 reads CASSFTGNTEAFF. The CDR3 coding sequence is TGCGCCAGCAGTTTTACGGGGAACACTGAAGCTTTCTTT.

The gene calls are TRBV7-9 and TRBJ2-3; no clear D. The CDR3 is 13 amino acids. Trimming took 1 base from V and 4 from J, leaving 6 bases between them. Germline CDR1 is SEHNR and CDR2 is FQNEAQ (reference sequence). DNA of the CDR3: TGTGCCAGCAGCTTAGGCCCCCCAGATACGCAGTATTTT. Its translation is CASSLGPPDTQYF.

The chain carries TRBV11-2 and TRBJ1-1; 7 nucleotides align to TRBD1. The J segment lost 2 bases and the V segment lost 5 bases, leaving 14 bases of the junction unmatched. The V gene's germline CDR1 is SGHAT and CDR2 FQNNGV. The CDR3 length is 17 residues. In DNA form, the CDR3 reads TGTGCCAGCAGCGTGAAGGGGGTACAGGGGCCCAACACTGAAGCTTTCTTT. As protein: CASSVKGVQGPNTEAFF.

This clone was seen a single time. As DNA, the CDR3 is TGTGCCAGCGGCAGGGGTCATGGCTACACCTTC. It yields the protein CASGRGHGYTF. The V and J genes are TRBV2 and TRBJ1-2; possible D gene TRBD1, 6 bases. The CDR3 has 11 amino acids. V was pared by 8 bases and J by 6 bases, with 10 bases between. Germline assignment: CDR1 SNHLY and CDR2 FYNNEI.

The rearrangement links TRBV6-2 or TRBV6-3 to TRBJ1-2, with no clear D. CDR1 and CDR2 (germline): MNHEY, SVGEGT. Trimming removed 5 bases at V and 4 bases at J, with 14 bases between. The CDR3 runs to 14 residues. For the CDR3, the DNA is TGTGCCAGCAGTCCCGACGGGTACAGCTATGGCTACACCTTC. Its translation: CASSPDGYSYGYTF.

The V and J genes are TRBV4-1 and TRBJ1-3; 8 bases line up with TRBD1. The CDR3 totals 20 residues. Looked up from germline, CDR1 is MGHRA and CDR2 is YSYEKL. V gave up 2 bases and J gave up 3 bases; unmatched junction bases: 18. In DNA, the CDR3 is TGCGCCAGCAGCCAAATTGGCCCATTGGACAGGGTTATTTTTGGAAACACCATATATTTT. Amino acids: CASSQIGPLDRVIFGNTIYF.

The chain combines TRBV30 with TRBJ1-1, with 9 bases that match TRBD1. V was clipped by 0 bases and J by 6 bases; unmatched bases: 2. This CDR3 is 13 amino acids long. Germline-derived CDR1 and CDR2 are GTSNPN and SVGIG (reference sequence). The CDR3 DNA is TGTGCCTGGAGTGTAAGGACAGGGGCTGAAGCTTTCTTT. This gives the protein CAWSVRTGAEAFF.

The chain employs TRBV28 and TRBJ2-1, with 13 nucleotides matching TRBD2. This CDR3 region has 15 residues. From germline, CDR1 is MDHEN and CDR2 SYDVKM. After removal of 5 bases from V and 5 bases from J, the junction contained 3 bases not matched to a gene. CDR3: CASSPGTSGDNEQFF. The CDR3 DNA sequence: TGTGCCAGCAGTCCTGGGACTAGCGGGGACAATGAGCAGTTCTTC.

This sequence joins TRBV7-9 and TRBJ2-7, with 7 bases identical to TRBD1. The CDR3 is 12 residues long. The J segment lost 6 bases and the V segment lost 3 bases, leaving 2 bases of the junction unmatched. Germline CDR1 SEHNR, CDR2 FQNEAQ (reference sequence). As DNA, the CDR3 is TGTGCCAGCAGCTTCGCAGGGGGCGAGCAGTACTTC. Protein sequence: CASSFAGGEQYF.

This rearrangement joins TRBV6-5 to TRBJ1-1; TRBD1 might be the D (6 bases). Germline V CDR1 and CDR2: MNHEY, SVGAGI. The CDR3 is made up of 13 amino acids. The V end lost 2 bases, the J end lost 4 bases, and 8 bases lay between the germline ends. The CDR3 coding sequence is TGTGCCAGCAGTTACATCAGGGGCACTGAAGCTTTCTTT. It encodes CASSYIRGTEAFF.

This clone appeared a single time. The chain employs TRBV6-5 and TRBJ1-1; no clear D. The CDR3 has 11 residues. Trimming removed 2 bases at V and 13 bases at J, with 11 bases between. Looked up from germline, CDR1 is MNHEY and CDR2 is SVGAGI. CDR3 amino acids: CASSYGVTDFF. The CDR3 DNA reads as TGTGCCAGCAGTTACGGGGTAACAGATTTCTTT.

The chain carries TRBV12-3 or TRBV12-4 and TRBJ1-5, with TRBD1 as a possible D gene (5 bases). The CDR3 consists of 12 residues. CDR3 amino acids: CAGRGQYQPQHF. As DNA, the CDR3 is TGTGCGGGACGAGGGCAATATCAGCCCCAGCATTTT.